These T cell receptor beta chains were read from a single sample in a study of cytomegalovirus exposure and HLA in healthy donors. Assay used: immunoSEQ multiplex PCR; TCRdb lists only in-frame clones, some missing. The sample lists more than 110,000 clones, around 80% occurring once. The sequencing input was PBMCs. The receptors were gathered from a man in his thirties or forties in good health and CMV-seronegative. The CDR3 runs from the conserved cysteine through the conserved F or W. Fields, in order: V gene, D gene, J gene, clone size, CDR3 protein, CDR3 DNA. A D gene is named only where the DNA matches it firmly. Clone size appears in some rows only: once, few, many, or a class for an expanded clone.

TRBV5-1	NA	TRBJ2-1	few	CASRPTGYNEQFF	TGCGCCAGCAGGCCCACAGGTTACAATGAGCAGTTCTTC
TRBV6-1	NA	TRBJ1-5	NA	CASSTLGNQPQNF	TGTGCCAGCAGCACGCTGGGCAATCAGCCCCAGAATTTT
TRBV6-5	NA	TRBJ2-2	NA	CATRAGWAAGELFF	TGTGCCACACGTGCAGGGTGGGCGGCCGGGGAGCTGTTTTTT
TRBV27	TRBD1	TRBJ2-7	NA	CASSELGQGAPYEQYF	TGTGCCAGCAGTGAGTTGGGACAGGGGGCGCCCTACGAGCAGTACTTC
TRBV7-9	NA	TRBJ1-1	NA	CASRLKVYRRAPNTEAFF	TGTGCCAGCAGACTAAAGGTTTACAGGAGGGCCCCCAACACTGAAGCTTTCTTT
TRBV5-1	TRBD2	TRBJ2-1	few	CASSFGTRDEQFF	TGCGCCAGCAGCTTCGGGACTAGAGATGAGCAGTTCTTC
TRBV14	TRBD2	TRBJ2-1	NA	CASSHLLAGGYNEQFF	TGTGCCAGCAGCCACCTACTAGCGGGGGGTTACAATGAGCAGTTCTTC
TRBV5-1	NA	TRBJ2-5	NA	CASKGGGRGIETQYF	TGCGCCAGCAAAGGCGGTGGGCGGGGAATAGAGACCCAGTACTTC
TRBV10-2	TRBD1	TRBJ2-2	once	CASSKGQRPGELFF	TGCGCCAGCAGTAAGGGACAGAGACCCGGGGAGCTGTTTTTT
TRBV25-1	TRBD2	TRBJ2-5	NA	CASSAAGTSGMETQYF	TGTGCCAGCAGTGCGGCCGGGACTAGCGGGATGGAGACCCAGTACTTC
TRBV9	TRBD2	TRBJ2-3	NA	CASSAGTSGGRDTQYF	TGTGCCAGCAGCGCGGGGACTAGCGGGGGGAGAGATACGCAGTATTTT
TRBV5-5	NA	TRBJ2-7	NA	CASSSTARPPWEQYF	TGTGCCAGCAGCTCCACAGCCCGTCCCCCCTGGGAGCAGTACTTC
TRBV6-1	TRBD1	TRBJ2-1	NA	CASSEFGTGAYNEQFF	TGTGCCAGCAGTGAATTCGGGACAGGGGCCTACAATGAGCAGTTCTTC
TRBV10-3	TRBD1	TRBJ1-5	NA	CAIRDRVNQPQHF	TGTGCCATCAGAGACAGGGTCAATCAGCCCCAGCATTTT
TRBV6-1	TRBD2	TRBJ2-3	NA	CASSDQWVRLAGAQDTQYF	TGTGCCAGCAGTGACCAATGGGTTCGACTAGCGGGGGCCCAAGATACGCAGTATTTT
TRBV28	NA	TRBJ1-2	NA	CASSRQYGYTF	TGTGCCAGCAGTCGACAGTATGGCTACACCTTC
TRBV7-9	NA	TRBJ1-1	many	CASSLEGIGTEAFF	TGTGCCAGCAGCTTAGAGGGGATTGGCACTGAAGCTTTCTTT
TRBV6-5	TRBD1	TRBJ2-1	NA	CASSYHLGQGFDEQFF	TGTGCCAGCAGTTACCATTTGGGACAGGGGTTCGATGAGCAGTTCTTC
TRBV18	NA	TRBJ2-1	NA	CASSPPLLDRRRYNEQFF	TGTGCCAGCTCACCACCGTTACTAGATAGGCGTCGCTACAATGAGCAGTTCTTC
TRBV18	NA	TRBJ2-7	NA	CASSSEYEQYF	TGTGCCAGCTCGTCAGAATACGAGCAGTACTTC
TRBV5-1	TRBD2	TRBJ2-5	NA	CASRPPGGGGQETQYF	TGCGCCAGCAGGCCCCCGGGGGGCGGGGGGCAAGAGACCCAGTACTTC
TRBV4-1	TRBD1	TRBJ1-5	few	CASSQQGAGNQPQHF	TGCGCCAGCAGCCAACAGGGGGCTGGCAATCAGCCCCAGCATTTT
TRBV7-9	TRBD2	TRBJ2-1	NA	CASSPVGGSTSGYYTEQFF	TGTGCCAGCAGCCCCGTAGGGGGATCGACTAGCGGATATTACACTGAGCAGTTCTTC
TRBV29-1	NA	TRBJ2-1	NA	CSVVNPAGDNEQFF	TGCAGCGTTGTTAATCCGGCGGGTGACAATGAGCAGTTCTTC
TRBV19	NA	TRBJ1-5	NA	CASSILGGEHSNQPQHF	TGTGCCAGTAGTATTCTAGGAGGGGAACATAGCAATCAGCCCCAGCATTTT
TRBV9	NA	TRBJ2-2	NA	CASSHPRGSQNTGELFF	TGTGCCAGCAGCCACCCGCGAGGGAGTCAAAACACCGGGGAGCTGTTTTTT
TRBV14	NA	TRBJ2-2	NA	CASSRVGVGELFF	TGTGCCAGCAGCCGAGTAGGAGTCGGGGAGCTGTTTTTT
TRBV19	TRBD1	TRBJ2-5	NA	CASSRTGNVQETQYF	TGTGCCAGTAGTAGGACAGGGAATGTCCAAGAGACCCAGTACTTC
TRBV7-2	TRBD1	TRBJ1-6	NA	CASSKTGPVANSPLHF	TGTGCCAGCAGCAAGACAGGGCCTGTAGCCAATTCACCCCTCCACTTT
TRBV27	TRBD1	TRBJ2-7	NA	CASSLWTGQSYEQYF	TGTGCCAGCAGTTTATGGACAGGACAGAGCTACGAGCAGTACTTC
TRBV10-2	NA	TRBJ1-1	few	CASSGERNTEAFF	TGCGCCAGCAGCGGAGAACGGAACACTGAAGCTTTCTTT
TRBV4-2	NA	TRBJ1-5	NA	CASSQEARGNQPQHF	TGTGCCAGCAGCCAAGAAGCCAGGGGCAATCAGCCCCAGCATTTT
TRBV27	NA	TRBJ2-5	NA	CASSFTGSETQYF	TGTGCCAGCAGTTTCACAGGGTCGGAGACCCAGTACTTC
TRBV6-1	TRBD1	TRBJ1-1	NA	CASSGRTGGNTEAFF	TGTGCCAGCAGCGGCCGGACAGGAGGGAACACTGAAGCTTTCTTT
TRBV5-4	TRBD2	TRBJ2-7	NA	CASSLLSSGLSYEQYF	TGTGCCAGCAGCTTATTGTCTAGCGGTCTCTCCTACGAGCAGTACTTC
TRBV2	TRBD1	TRBJ1-5	NA	CASSGRQGGNQPQHF	TGTGCCAGCAGTGGCAGACAGGGAGGCAATCAGCCCCAGCATTTT
TRBV28	TRBD1	TRBJ2-7	NA	CASRTGTGILNYEQYF	TGTGCCAGCAGAACCGGGACAGGGATCCTTAATTACGAGCAGTACTTC
TRBV18	NA	TRBJ1-5	few	CASSLAGRSNQPQHF	TGTGCCAGCTCACTGGCAGGGAGGAGCAATCAGCCCCAGCATTTT
TRBV12-5	NA	TRBJ2-7	once	CASRGSGAYEQYF	TGTGCTAGTAGGGGGAGCGGGGCGTACGAGCAGTACTTC
TRBV4-1	TRBD1	TRBJ1-2	once	CASSHGQGGANYGYTF	TGCGCCAGCAGCCACGGACAGGGGGGAGCTAACTATGGCTACACCTTC
TRBV7-9	TRBD1	TRBJ1-6	NA	CASSLERQGRTPLHF	TGTGCCAGCAGCTTAGAGAGACAGGGGAGGACACCCCTCCACTTT
TRBV27	TRBD1	TRBJ2-7	NA	CASSLRQGYEQYF	TGTGCCAGCAGTTTGCGACAGGGCTACGAGCAGTACTTC
TRBV19	NA	TRBJ2-1	NA	CASSYVGASYNEQFF	TGTGCCAGTAGTTACGTTGGGGCCTCCTACAATGAGCAGTTCTTC
TRBV4-1	NA	TRBJ1-1	NA	CASSQDDVGAEGQNTEALF	TGCGCCAGCAGCCAAGATGACGTCGGTGCGGAAGGACAGAACACTGAAGCTCTCTTT
TRBV2	NA	TRBJ1-3	NA	CASRSSGNTIYF	TGTGCCAGCAGGAGCTCTGGAAACACCATATATTTT
TRBV6-1	TRBD2	TRBJ2-3	NA	CASSELAGSTDTQYF	TGTGCCAGCAGTGAACTAGCGGGGAGCACAGATACGCAGTATTTT
TRBV29-1	TRBD1	TRBJ1-5	NA	CSVRTGGYGPQHF	TGCAGCGTCCGGACAGGGGGCTATGGGCCCCAGCATTTT
TRBV7-9	NA	TRBJ1-2	NA	CASSRDTSNYGYTF	TGTGCCAGCAGTAGGGACACCTCTAACTATGGCTACACCTTC
TRBV5-1	NA	TRBJ2-7	NA	CASSLAGTAIFGDFYEQYF	TGCGCCAGCAGCTTGGCCGGGACCGCGATTTTTGGGGACTTTTACGAGCAGTACTTC
TRBV25-1	TRBD1	TRBJ1-6	few	CASSDDRGNSYNSPLHF	TGTGCCAGCAGTGACGACAGGGGGAACTCCTATAATTCACCCCTCCACTTT
TRBV5-1	TRBD2	TRBJ2-3	NA	CASRPVERGGRRDTQYF	TGCGCCAGCCGGCCCGTCGAGCGGGGGGGCCGTAGAGATACGCAGTATTTT
TRBV5-1	NA	TRBJ1-2	NA	CASSATGAANYGYTF	TGCGCCAGCAGCGCAACAGGCGCAGCTAACTATGGCTACACCTTC
TRBV2	TRBD1	TRBJ2-4	once	CASSEAASGGEYF	TGTGCCAGCAGTGAGGCGGCCTCAGGGGGCGAGTACTTC
TRBV5-1	NA	TRBJ1-5	NA	CASSEQENQPQHF	TGCGCCAGCAGCGAACAGGAAAATCAGCCCCAGCATTTT
TRBV5-1	TRBD1	TRBJ1-4	NA	CASSPGQLNEKLFF	TGCGCCAGCAGCCCGGGACAGTTAAATGAAAAACTGTTTTTT
TRBV19	NA	TRBJ1-5	NA	CASSLAGYNQPQHF	TGTGCCAGTAGTCTTGCAGGTTATAATCAGCCCCAGCATTTT
TRBV13	TRBD2	TRBJ2-2	few	CASSLGTSITGELFF	TGTGCCAGCAGCTTGGGGACTAGCATCACCGGGGAGCTGTTTTTT
TRBV2	NA	TRBJ1-2	NA	CASSEELHIGAGYTF	TGTGCCAGCAGTGAGGAACTCCATATTGGGGCCGGCTACACCTTC
TRBV6-6	NA	TRBJ2-7	few	CASKYDGHYEQYF	TGTGCCAGCAAGTACGACGGACACTACGAGCAGTACTTC